What follows are 21 T cell receptor beta chains derived from one specimen sequenced in a study of T cells in Graves' hyperthyroidism and ophthalmopathy. From RNA transcripts, TCR beta CDR3 regions were amplified. RT-PCR in the first round (using the HTBI primer set) targeted the TCR CDR3. TCRdb re-called the multiplex PCR reads through MiXCR, storing one row per CDR3 protein. The sample consists of 500,000 to 650,000 distinct CDR3 sequences, 40% to 55% of them appearing once. Sequenced input: peripheral blood or thyroid tissue (not recorded which). The origin of the receptors is an adult woman with Graves' disease, either hyperthyroidism or ophthalmopathy (not recorded which).

This clonotype was counted between two and nine times. An end of the junction differs from the germline gene, which may be a read error. The chain recombines TRBV2 with TRBJ2-7; 7 bases agree with TRBD2. The CDR3 covers 15 residues. Per germline, CDR1 SNHLY and CDR2 FYNNEI. The CDR3 DNA reads TGTGCCATCAGTGATTCTGGGACGGCCGGGGGGGAGCAGTACTTC. Protein sequence: CAISDSGTAGGEQYF.

With regard to this clonotype: One end of the junction varies from germline; a read error may be responsible. The chain carries TRBV4-3 and TRBJ2-2; possible D gene TRBD2, 5 bases. Germline values: CDR1 LGHNA, CDR2 YSLEER. The CDR3 runs to 14 residues. The CDR3 reads CASSQEGSTGELLF. The DNA of the CDR3 is TGCGCCAGCAGCCAAGAAGGGAGCACCGGGGAGCTGCTTTTT.

V is TRBV2 and J is TRBJ1-3; D is unresolved. The CDR3 has 11 residues. CDR1 is SNHLY and CDR2 is FYNNEI in the germline V gene. V was trimmed by 6 bases and J by 9 bases, leaving 9 bases between them. CDR3 protein: CASSLTGTIYF. The CDR3 DNA reads TGTGCCAGCAGCTTAACCGGCACCATATATTTT.

This chain joins TRBV20-1 and TRBJ2-7; D call uncertain. The CDR3 has 12 amino acids. V shed 1 base and J shed 3 bases, with 7 bases lying between them. In germline, CDR1 is DFQATT, CDR2 SNEGSKA (reference sequence). The CDR3 reads CSARVDLYEQYF. The CDR3 coding sequence is TGCAGTGCTAGAGTCGACCTCTACGAGCAGTACTTC.

This clonotype appeared many times. CDR3 sequence: CSAPTAPTNEKLFF. In DNA form, the CDR3 reads TGCAGTGCTCCGACAGCTCCAACTAATGAAAAACTGTTTTTT. This chain uses TRBV20-1 with TRBJ1-4, with D possibly matching TRBD1 (5 bases). CDR3 length: 14 residues. V shed 5 bases and J shed 0 bases, with 10 bases lying between them. The V gene's germline CDR1 is DFQATT and CDR2 SNEGSKA (reference sequence).

This clonotype has a count of ten or more. This chain joins TRBV5-1 and TRBJ2-7; 8 nucleotides agree with TRBD1. This CDR3 has 14 amino acids. The V gene end was trimmed by 7 bases and the J gene end by 5 bases; junction bases not matched to a gene: 11. Germline V gene data show CDR1 as SGHRS and CDR2 as YFSETQ. This CDR3 is CASAMGQAVHEQYF. CDR3 nucleotides: TGCGCCAGCGCGATGGGACAGGCTGTCCACGAGCAGTACTTC.

This clonotype was seen ten or more times. The chain uses TRBV2 and TRBJ2-7; TRBD2 might be the D (6 bases). Trimming stripped 5 bases from V and 1 base from J, with 15 bases between. CDR1 and CDR2 (germline): SNHLY, FYNNEI. The CDR3 extends over 15 amino acids. The CDR3 region has the DNA TGTGCCAGCAGTTCGGGAGTCCTTGGTTCCTACGAGCAGTACTTC. Protein product: CASSSGVLGSYEQYF.

This clonotype has a count of ten or more. This chain links TRBV7-2 with TRBJ2-7; D ambiguous. Trimming pared 0 bases from V and 2 bases from J, leaving 11 bases between. Germline V gives CDR1 SGHTA, CDR2 FQGNSA. The CDR3 is 15 amino acids. The CDR3 spells CASSLASLQTYEQYF. CDR3 nucleotides: TGTGCCAGCAGCTTAGCTAGCCTCCAAACCTACGAGCAGTACTTC. The full variable domain, with the rest looked up from reference TRBV7-2 and TRBJ2-7, is GAGVSQSPSNKVTEKGKDVELRCDPISGHTALYWYRQSLGQGLEFLIYFQGNSAPDKSGLPSDRFSAERTGGSVSTLTIQRTQQEDSAVYLCASSLASLQTYEQYFGPGTRLTVT.

This clonotype was seen more than once but under ten times. J is TRBJ1-2 and V is TRBV29-1, with no clear D. V gave up 1 base and J gave up 3 bases, with 6 bases separating them. This CDR3 is 12 amino acids long. CDR1 is SQVTM, CDR2 ANQGSEA, per germline. The CDR3 nucleotides are TGCAGCGTTGAAGGGGGTTACTATGGCTACACCTTC. This codes for CSVEGGYYGYTF.

The table lists this clonotype with a few counts. V usage is TRBV28 and J usage is TRBJ2-6; D ambiguous. The CDR3 has 12 amino acids. Trimming pared 6 bases from V and 7 bases from J, leaving 7 bases between. Germline V gives CDR1 MDHEN, CDR2 SYDVKM. The CDR3: CASSSRANVLTF. The CDR3 DNA sequence: TGTGCCAGCAGCTCCCGCGCCAACGTCCTGACTTTC.

This clonotype has only a few counts. The genes are TRBV11-2 and TRBJ1-5, with D possibly being TRBD1 (5 bases). Germline CDR1 and CDR2: SGHAT and FQNNGV. The V end lost 5 bases, the J end lost 4 bases, and 15 bases lay between the germline ends. CDR3 size: 15 residues. The CDR3 here is CASSIAGTGNQPQHF. The CDR3 DNA is TGTGCCAGCAGCATCGCCGGGACTGGGAATCAGCCCCAGCATTTT. Full variable domain (remainder filled in from reference TRBV11-2 and TRBJ1-5): EAGVAQSPRYKIIEKRQSVAFWCNPISGHATLYWYQQILGQGPKLLIQFQNNGVVDDSQLPKDRFSAERLKGVDSTLKIQPAKLEDSAVYLCASSIAGTGNQPQHFGDGTRLSIL.

This clonotype was detected only a few times. The chain recombines TRBV10-3 with TRBJ1-1, with 12 bases lining up with TRBD1. V trimming: 2 bases; J trimming: 6 bases; junction bases outside the gene matches: 4. The length of the CDR3 is 15 residues. Germline CDR1 ENHRY, CDR2 SYGVKD. The CDR3 DNA follows: TGTGCCATCAGTGAGAGGGACAGGGGGCTGGCTGAAGCTTTCTTT. It codes for CAISERDRGLAEAFF.

The chain employs TRBV7-2 and TRBJ1-5, with TRBD1 as a possible D gene (5 bases). V shed 1 base and J shed 11 bases, with 12 bases lying between them. CDR1 is SGHTA and CDR2 is FQGNSA in the germline V gene. The CDR3 extends over 13 amino acids. The CDR3 bases are TGTGCCAGCAGCTTAGGACAGTCAGCGACCCAGCATTTT. Protein product: CASSLGQSATQHF.

The chain joins TRBV2 to TRBJ1-5, with D unresolved. V lost 4 bases and J 11 bases, leaving 12 bases between the germline ends. CDR1 and CDR2 from the germline V gene are SNHLY and FYNNEI. The CDR3 loop spans 12 amino acids. CDR3 sequence (DNA): TGTGCCAGCAGTGCCCAAGGAGAGACCCAGCATTTT. Translated, it gives CASSAQGETQHF.

The V call is TRBV20-1, the J call TRBJ2-6; 8 bases are shared with TRBD2. Germline V lookup: CDR1 DFQATT, CDR2 SNEGSKA (reference sequence). The trim removed 6 bases at V and 9 bases at J, leaving 7 bases unmatched. This CDR3 is built from 13 residues. For the CDR3, the DNA is TGCAGTGCGCTTACCGGGACTAGCAACGTCCTGACTTTC. Translated, it gives CSALTGTSNVLTF.

The chain couples TRBV29-1 to TRBJ1-2; 10 bases map to TRBD1. Germline V gene lookup returns CDR1 SQVTM and CDR2 ANQGSEA. The CDR3 has 14 amino acids. Trimming at V came to 6 bases and at J to 7 bases, leaving 11 bases not matched to a gene. CDR3 in amino acids: CSVLSGTGEVGYTF. CDR3 sequence (DNA): TGCAGCGTCCTCTCCGGGACAGGGGAGGTTGGCTACACCTTC.

This clonotype was seen only a few times. This chain links TRBV10-3 with TRBJ1-3; D is ambiguous. Per the germline V gene, CDR1 is ENHRY and CDR2 is SYGVKD. This CDR3 region has 11 residues. V gave up 5 bases and J gave up 4 bases, with 3 bases separating them. CDR3 in DNA: TGTGCCATCAGTCCCGGAAACACCATATATTTT. Its protein is CAISPGNTIYF.

This clonotype was seen repeatedly, ten times or more. This chain connects TRBV5-6 to TRBJ1-5, with 9 bases identical to TRBD1. V trimming: 7 bases; J trimming: 1 base; junction bases outside the gene matches: 9. The germline CDR1 and CDR2 sequences are SGHDT and YYEEEE. The CDR3 is made up of 16 amino acids. CDR3 amino acids: CASSTGGLGSNQPQHF. The DNA of the CDR3 is TGTGCCAGCTCTACAGGGGGCCTTGGGAGCAATCAGCCCCAGCATTTT.

The V and J genes are TRBV12-3 or TRBV12-4 and TRBJ1-3; tentative D call: TRBD1 (5 bases). The CDR3 has 13 amino acids. V was shortened by 4 bases and J by 10 bases, with 14 bases between the two germline ends. CDR3 DNA: TGTGCCAGCAGTTCCAGGGAAACCATAACCATATATTTT. This codes for CASSSRETITIYF.

This clonotype was seen more than once but under ten times. V and J are TRBV6-5 and TRBJ1-2; D might be TRBD1 (6 bases). In germline, CDR1 is MNHEY, CDR2 SVGAGI. V was shortened by 0 bases and J by 2 bases, with 13 bases between the two germline ends. This CDR3 has 16 residues. The CDR3 nucleotides read TGTGCCAGCAGTTACTCGTTCCGGACAGCCAACTATGGCTACACCTTC. Translation: CASSYSFRTANYGYTF.

The chain is built from TRBV20-1 and TRBJ2-7; TRBD2 matches at 11 bases. CDR3 length: 16 residues. Germline lookup yields CDR1 DFQATT and CDR2 SNEGSKA (reference sequence). The ends lost 1 base at V and 4 bases at J; junction bases unmatched: 9. CDR3 in DNA: TGCAGTGCTAGAGGTCCTATAGCGGGAGGGTTATACGAGCAGTACTTC. Protein product: CSARGPIAGGLYEQYF.